The following is a T cell receptor beta chain sequence with its context. Each CDR3 protein gets one entry after TCRdb re-called the 5' RACE reads with MiXCR. The table lists more than 450,000 distinct CDR3 sequences, about a fifth of them singletons. This sample was taken from a study of T cells after yellow fever vaccination. V gave up 4 bases and J gave up 6 bases; unmatched junction bases: 8. Germline V CDR1 and CDR2: LGHDT, YNNKEL (reference sequence). This CDR3 contains 14 residues. The specimen comprised PBMCs, sampled about 20 days after the first yellow fever vaccination. This chain links TRBV3-1 with TRBJ1-1; 7 nucleotides agree with TRBD1. The TCR was taken from a man aged 18 to 30 who received the YFV17D yellow fever vaccine. In DNA, the CDR3 is TGTGCCAGCAGCCCTATCTACAGGGGCCCTGAAGCTTTCTTT. Translated, it gives CASSPIYRGPEAFF.